The 21 T cell receptor beta chains below were found in one sample sequenced in a study of blood T cell repertoires in COVID-19. Repertoires were generated with immunoSEQ multiplex PCR, while TCRdb's copy carries only in-frame clones and drops some. Here the sample spans more than 200,000 clones, 70% to 90% being singletons. The sequencing input was peripheral blood. Receptors originate from a man aged 30-40 years with active or convalescent COVID-19.

V usage is TRBV4-3 and J usage is TRBJ1-1; possibly TRBD1 for D (5 bases). The CDR3 has 17 residues. Trimming left V 0 bases short and J 0 bases short, with 14 bases between. From germline, CDR1 is LGHNA and CDR2 YSLEER. CDR3 coding DNA: TGCGCCAGCAGCCAAGATTCGGCAGGGAACATGAACACTGAAGCTTTCTTT. This encodes CASSQDSAGNMNTEAFF.

The chain joins TRBV19 to TRBJ1-1; a weak D match, TRBD1 (5 bases). CDR1 LNHDA and CDR2 SQIVND come from the germline V gene (reference sequence). The CDR3 covers 15 residues. V was cut by 5 bases and J by 4 bases, with 17 bases left in between. The CDR3 loop reads CASSLWGLRGTEAFF. For the CDR3, the DNA is TGTGCCAGTAGTTTGTGGGGCTTAAGGGGCACTGAAGCTTTCTTT.

The rearrangement uses TRBV7-8 and TRBJ2-1, with D tentatively TRBD2 (6 bases). Trimming cost V 5 bases and J 1 base, with 15 bases left between them. Germline CDR1 reads SGHVS; CDR2 reads FQNEAQ. The CDR3 has 16 amino acids. As DNA, the CDR3 is TGTGCCAGCAGCCCACCGGGGGTCGGGTCCTACAATGAGCAGTTCTTC. Translation: CASSPPGVGSYNEQFF.

The chain employs TRBV27 and TRBJ1-5; 7 bases align to TRBD1. The CDR3 is made up of 18 amino acids. Per germline, CDR1 MNHEY and CDR2 SMNVEV (reference sequence). V was pared by 2 bases and J by 0 bases, with 10 bases of the junction left unmatched. The chain's CDR3 is CASSLGQGGQYSNQPQHF. Written as DNA, the CDR3 is TGTGCCAGCAGTTTAGGGCAGGGGGGCCAATATAGCAATCAGCCCCAGCATTTT.

CDR3 amino acids: CASSLSSSYNEQFF. In DNA, the CDR3 is TGTGCCAGCAGCTTATCTAGCTCCTACAATGAGCAGTTCTTC. The rearrangement uses TRBV7-7 and TRBJ2-1, with unresolved D. V lost 2 bases, J lost 0 bases, and 5 bases lay in between. Looked up from germline, CDR1 is SSHAT and CDR2 is FNYEAQ (reference sequence). This CDR3 is 14 amino acids long.

V is TRBV4-3 and J is TRBJ2-7; 7 bases are shared with TRBD2. The V gene end was trimmed by 0 bases and the J gene end by 1 base; junction bases not matched to a gene: 6. Looked up from germline, CDR1 is LGHNA and CDR2 is YSLEER. This CDR3 has 16 residues. CDR3 sequence (DNA): TGCGCCAGCAGCCAAGATCCGGGGGGAGTTTCCTACGAGCAGTACTTC. It specifies CASSQDPGGVSYEQYF.

V usage is TRBV7-9 and J usage is TRBJ1-3; D may be TRBD1 (5 bases). CDR1 and CDR2 (germline): SEHNR, FQNEAQ (reference sequence). V shed 5 bases and J shed 0 bases, with 20 bases lying between them. CDR3 size: 18 residues. Here the CDR3 DNA reads TGTGCCAGCAGCGCCAGCCCCAGGGTACCAGGCTCTGGAAACACCATATATTTT. Its translation is CASSASPRVPGSGNTIYF.

The rearrangement joins TRBV19 to TRBJ2-7; possible D gene TRBD2, 6 bases. Germline-derived CDR1 and CDR2 are LNHDA and SQIVND (reference sequence). The V and J ends lost 2 bases and 4 bases respectively, with 15 bases between them. CDR3 length equals 15 residues. CDR3 region: CASSINQAGGYEQYF. DNA of the CDR3: TGTGCCAGTAGTATAAATCAAGCCGGGGGTTACGAGCAGTACTTC.

The chain employs TRBV5-1 and TRBJ1-1; 9 positions agree with TRBD1. This CDR3 has 15 residues. Germline lookup yields CDR1 SGHRS and CDR2 YFSETQ. The junction had 10 bases not matched to a gene; V was cut back by 3 bases and J by 7 bases. The CDR3, as DNA: TGCGCCAGCAGCTCGGGACAGGGTTCGGGCGGTGAAGCTTTCTTT. Its protein is CASSSGQGSGGEAFF.

V is TRBV27 and J is TRBJ1-2; no clear D. Germline CDR1 MNHEY, CDR2 SMNVEV (reference sequence). CDR3 length: 12 residues. V was clipped by 3 bases and J by 8 bases, with 10 bases between them. CDR3 protein: CASSFGGSGYTF. The CDR3 nucleotides are TGTGCCAGCAGTTTTGGAGGATCCGGCTACACCTTC.

The V and J genes are TRBV21-1 and TRBJ2-1; the tabulated D call, TRBD2, remains unverified against the DNA. TRBV21-1 is described as a pseudogene. This CDR3 is 17 amino acids long. The CDR3 region has the DNA TGTGCCAGCAGCAAGGCCAGTTTCGGCGGGGTTTGGAATGAGCAGTTCTTC. Translation gives CASSKASFGGVWNEQFF.

This clone was recorded only once. The chain combines TRBV9 with TRBJ1-2; 8 bases agree with TRBD1. The CDR3 runs to 16 residues. Germline trimming cut 2 bases from V and 4 bases from J; bases unmatched to any gene: 10. The germline gives CDR1 SGDLS, CDR2 YYNGEE. The CDR3 protein is CASSVTDRVRSYGYTF. For the CDR3, the DNA is TGTGCCAGCAGCGTGACGGACAGGGTGCGTAGCTATGGCTACACCTTC. The variable domain in full, with the rest retrieved from reference TRBV9 and TRBJ1-2, is DSGVTQTPKHLITATGQRVTLRCSPRSGDLSVYWYQQSLDQGLQFLIQYYNGEERAKGNILERFSAQQFPDLHSELNLSSLELGDSALYFCASSVTDRVRSYGYTFGSGTRLTVV.

V is TRBV9 and J is TRBJ1-2; the D gene is possibly TRBD1 (5 bases). Germline loops: CDR1 SGDLS, CDR2 YYNGEE. V lost 3 bases, J lost 4 bases, and 13 bases lay in between. The CDR3 has 14 amino acids. This chain's CDR3 is CASSGDSRSYGYTF. DNA of the CDR3: TGTGCCAGCAGCGGAGACAGTAGAAGCTATGGCTACACCTTC.

This rearrangement joins TRBV4-3 to TRBJ2-5; 9 bases match TRBD2. The CDR3 is 15 amino acids. The germline CDR1 and CDR2 sequences are LGHNA and YSLEER. J lost 1 base, V lost 0 bases, and 0 bases had no gene match. The CDR3 region is CASSQERGGQETQYF. CDR3 sequence (DNA): TGCGCCAGCAGCCAAGAGCGGGGGGGCCAAGAGACCCAGTACTTC.

The CDR3 coding sequence is TGTGCCAGTAGTATAGATCGGGACAGAAAAGAAGCTTTCTTT. It codes for CASSIDRDRKEAFF. The chain carries TRBV19 and TRBJ1-1, with 7 positions matching TRBD1. The germline V gene encodes CDR1 LNHDA and CDR2 SQIVND (reference sequence). Trimming took 0 bases from V and 8 from J; bases not matched to a gene: 6. This CDR3 spans 14 amino acids.

The J gene is TRBJ1-4, the V gene TRBV9; D ambiguous. Germline CDR1 and CDR2: SGDLS and YYNGEE. This CDR3 contains 13 residues. The germline V and J ends were trimmed by 3 bases and 4 bases, with 7 bases remaining between them. The CDR3 DNA sequence: TGTGCCAGCAGCGGCGGGGATAATGAAAAACTGTTTTTT. Protein sequence: CASSGGDNEKLFF. The whole variable domain, filled in from reference TRBV9 and TRBJ1-4, reads DSGVTQTPKHLITATGQRVTLRCSPRSGDLSVYWYQQSLDQGLQFLIQYYNGEERAKGNILERFSAQQFPDLHSELNLSSLELGDSALYFCASSGGDNEKLFFGSGTQLSVL.

The table lists this clone with a few counts. The chain has TRBV2 and TRBJ1-2; perhaps TRBD1 as D (6 bases). Per germline, CDR1 SNHLY and CDR2 FYNNEI. This CDR3 has 11 residues. V was shortened by 6 bases and J by 9 bases, with 11 bases between the two germline ends. The CDR3, as DNA: TGTGCCAGCAGCGACAGGAGGAGCTACACCTTC. Protein: CASSDRRSYTF.

The chain recombines TRBV11-3 with TRBJ2-7, with a tentative D call TRBD2 (5 bases). Germline CDR1 and CDR2: SGHNT and YENEEA. Trimming pared 4 bases from V and 7 bases from J, leaving 14 bases between. The CDR3 totals 13 residues. For the CDR3, the DNA is TGTGCCAGCAGCTCGACCGCTTCGGGGGAGCAGTACTTC. Encoded protein: CASSSTASGEQYF.

The chain uses TRBV6-5 and TRBJ1-4; D is undetermined. Trimming took 6 bases from V and 8 from J, leaving 10 bases between them. The CDR3 runs to 12 residues. CDR1 is MNHEY, CDR2 SVGAGI, per germline. CDR3 sequence reads: CASSHFQEKLFF. CDR3 DNA sequence: TGTGCCAGCAGCCATTTTCAGGAAAAACTGTTTTTT.

The chain combines TRBV5-6 with TRBJ2-7; no reliable D call. The CDR3 spans 14 residues. Trimming removed 4 bases from V and 1 base from J, with 12 bases in between. The germline gives CDR1 SGHDT, CDR2 YYEEEE. The CDR3 loop is CASSASGSSYEQYF. The CDR3 DNA reads as TGTGCCAGCAGCGCGTCCGGGTCTTCCTACGAGCAGTACTTC.

The chain employs TRBV6-5 and TRBJ1-1, with D uncertain. This CDR3 is built from 13 residues. The germline V and J ends were trimmed by 6 bases and 5 bases, with 13 bases remaining between them. Germline loops: CDR1 MNHEY, CDR2 SVGAGI. The DNA for the CDR3 is TGTGCCAGCAGCGACGGGAAGTGGACTGAAGCTTTCTTT. Its protein product is CASSDGKWTEAFF.